This T cell receptor (beta chain) stems from a study of cytomegalovirus exposure and HLA in healthy donors (dated by TCRdb to about 2017). Background for the entire study: According to an earlier analysis of a few hundred of the donors, about 170 million T cells yielded some 120 million unique TCR beta sequences and approximately 300 Gb of sequence data. An early release that covered about 600 HLA-typed donors contained about 300 gigabases of sequencing data and 85 million to 100 million unique TCR sequences. The genetic ancestry cluster associated with self-reported Caucasian donors included roughly four fifths of the roughly 400 genotyped donors. The aim of the study was to test whether cataloging public T cell receptors could identify signatures of past pathogen exposure. The study profiled the T cell repertoires of 500 to 800 subjects by immunosequencing and related them to cytomegalovirus serostatus. In addition to the first cohort of 666 subjects, a separate validation cohort of 120 different subjects was used. High-throughput TCR immunosequencing, statistical association of individual TCRs with disease status, and machine learning were combined to predict cytomegalovirus infection status. A later analysis re-analyzed previously published TCR beta repertoires from 550 to 700 donors and added high-resolution HLA genotyping to study TCR occurrence patterns. Rather than using new phenotypic data, the later analysis identified candidate immune exposures from TCR beta sequences and from how often those sequences occurred across donors. To decide whether each TCR beta V gene segment behaved as functional or pseudogenic, an earlier analysis of some 570 of the donors relied on high-throughput TCR beta sequencing. Donor age, sex, ethnicity and CMV serostatus were compiled alongside the repertoire data. Genome-wide SNP genotypes for about 60% of the 666 donors were used in a later genetic analysis, which treated that subset as a discovery cohort. All discovery cohort repertoires had been generated on a single sequencing platform. Class I and class II HLA loci were covered by the typing at four-digit resolution. Typing coverage differed by locus: A, B, C, DRB1 and DQB1 were typed in roughly 629-640 donors, DQA1 in roughly 510, DPA1 in around 580, and DPB1 in 450 to 480. Four or five DR-DQ haplotypes were handled as single units for association and clustering, since linkage in the cohort was strong. Across approximately 400 genotyped donors of the cohort, an average of roughly 250,000 unique TCR beta nucleotide sequences per donor were sequenced, and roughly 18% of those sequences were non-productive.

General findings and caveats noted by the study authors: Because HLA typing was unavailable for some donors at each locus, only the typed subset was used in association tests. In a later analysis, HLA-associated TCR beta chains showed more clonal expansion and lower generation probabilities than non-associated chains that were equally common. Three of the identified cytomegalovirus-associated TCR beta chains were confirmed in vitro to be specific for cytomegalovirus antigens. In an earlier analysis of 587 of the donors, most TCR beta V segments appeared in productive rearrangements about 87% or about 30% of the time, broadly matching IMGT annotations. In the study, 150 to 200 TCR beta chains were listed as associated with cytomegalovirus. It was suggested by the authors that the approach could potentially be generalized to other disease states and immunological phenotypes. Correlated functional status among segregating V segments might reflect linkage disequilibrium, but an unknown experimental factor could not be ruled out. The classifier was reported to diagnose cytomegalovirus status with high specificity and sensitivity in both the original cohort and the validation cohort. Some 15 rarely observed V segments, including chromosome 9 orphons, were excluded from the earlier analysis of some 590 of the donors because counts were too low. According to a later analysis, TCR association rates differed among HLA loci, with DRB1 alleles showing the most associated TCRs and HLA-C alleles showing the fewest. Roughly uniform sequencing depth across donors was assumed in presence/absence analyses, although this assumption may not hold. Only TCR beta chains were sequenced in this cohort, and the absence of alpha or paired-chain data limited detectable features. In a later analysis, about 16,000 TCR beta sequences were associated with specific HLA alleles at a false discovery rate of 0.05. Because the 87-base-pair reads could not distinguish some IMGT-functional V segments, including TRBV6-2 and TRBV6-3, those segments were excluded. In a later genetic analysis, a missense DCLRE1C variant was associated with V-gene and J-gene trimming of TCR beta chains, and the association was replicated in an independent cohort. In a later analysis, most CMV-associated TCR beta chains were found to appear HLA-restricted, with HLA associations seemingly driven largely by CMV exposure. Across donors, most TCR sequences were observed very rarely, whereas some public TCRs were present in many individuals. According to a later analysis, parvovirus B19, influenza, CMV and Epstein-Barr virus appeared linked to several top co-occurrence clusters. A further reported finding was that TCR beta sequences accurately predicted the HLA-A and HLA-B alleles for most subjects in the first cohort. Strong co-occurrence of HLA alleles, especially DR and DQ, made assigning TCR associations to individual alleles difficult. For the cohort, immune exposure information was limited to CMV serostatus. A cluster of highly shared sequence variants was judged likely to be a technical artifact of the sequencing pipeline. Compared with the approximately 670-donor mean, donors in an Asian-associated ancestry cluster had fewer N-insertions in productive TCRs, according to a later genetic analysis.

Preparation of the library involved the immunoSEQ multiplex PCR assay. For the multiplex PCR, a mixture combining 60 forward primers for TCR Vbeta segments and 13 reverse primers for TCR Jbeta segments was used. Amplification of the CDR3 region of rearranged TCR beta genes was performed with a multiplex PCR assay on genomic DNA. On the Illumina HiSeq System, the amplified TCR beta libraries were sequenced as 87-base-pair reads. In the source study's methods: Across the roughly 600 repertoires, a later analysis counted some 80 million unique TCR beta chains, some 11 million of which were shared by at least two donors. Raw reads were error-corrected and collapsed into unique sequences by a nearest-neighbor algorithm in which closely related sequences were merged to remove PCR and sequencing errors. To assign V, D and J gene segments, CDR3 sequences were aligned to IMGT reference sequences. For a sequence to be retained, a match of at least six nucleotides to both a V gene segment and a J gene segment was required. Rearrangements were called productive when the CDR3 lacked stop codons and stayed in frame with V and J; all others were non-productive. CDR3 was defined by IMGT convention, running from the second conserved V-encoded cysteine to the conserved J-encoded phenylalanine. The earlier analysis of about 640 of the donors excluded any sequence lacking an unambiguous match to a single V gene segment. In an earlier analysis of roughly 500 of the donors, V segments were called functional above 56.7% productive rearrangements and were called segregating when the between-donor standard deviation exceeded 5%. To diagnose cytomegalovirus status from the catalog of TCR beta chain sequences, a statistical classification framework was built. A later analysis assigned V and J genes by comparing TCR nucleotide sequences with IMGT/GENE-DB human TR gene sequences. In a later analysis, CDR3 sequences and most-parsimonious VDJ recombination scenarios were assigned using the TCRdist pipeline. In a later analysis, every TCR beta chain was defined by the combination of its CDR3 amino acid sequence and its V-gene family, and reads without a unique V-gene family were dropped. To address suspected cross-contamination and a sequencing artifact, a later analysis removed 592 highly shared, low-generation-probability nucleotide sequences. A later analysis calculated a clonal expansion index for each public chain from normalized within-repertoire ranks of inferred template counts. In a later analysis, generation probabilities were computed using a VDJ recombination model fitted to out-of-frame rearrangements, and the results were checked against IGoR. In a later analysis, hypergeometric tests were used to score TCR-TCR, TCR-HLA and TCR-CMV co-occurrence, with a repertoire-size bias correction applied to TCR pairs. A later analysis estimated false discovery rates by permuting HLA or CMV assignments 20 times. In a later analysis, co-occurring TCRs were grouped with DBSCAN, and TCRdist sequence similarity was added when clustering was performed within HLA-allele-positive subsets. Repertoires with fewer than 30,000 or more than 120,000 public chains, plus five repertoires with anomalous nucleotide sharing, were excluded from co-occurrence clustering. Imported from immuneACCESS, the table was reduced by TCRdb to in-frame sequences with V and J called. These copies leave out some clones; in studies compared against another copy, an unresolved V gene accounts for under half, and the cause of the remainder is not known. Clone size and V and J calls were adopted from that table, with D and trimming inferred from the DNA. Across this sample there are around 140,000 clones, with roughly three fifths seen only once. The top ten hold 6% to 8% of the sample.

Taken from the germline V gene, the CDR1 and CDR2 loops are MNHEY and SVGAGI. Compared with germline, V lacks 7 bases and J lacks 6 bases; bases without a gene match: 10. Its CDR3 holds 15 amino acids, cysteine through phenylalanine. Only the CDR3 DNA stays, 45 bases, in frame from base 1. The cohort comprised 550 to 700 healthy bone marrow donors. All cohort members were sampled while nominally healthy, although unrecorded immune exposures were likely present. The donor tested CMV seronegative, placing the donor among the roughly 350 seronegative members of the cohort. A peripheral blood sample was provided by each donor, and peripheral blood mononuclear cells were used for TCR beta sequencing. The Qiagen DNeasy Blood Extraction Kit was used to extract genomic DNA from the blood cell samples. As concerns this clone: Its binding antigen is unknown. No per-base quality is available; no much larger clone lies one base away.

This receptor chain uses TRBV6-5 and TRBJ2-7; a stretch of 12 junction bases matches TRBD2. Sequenced input: PBMCs. The source is a woman between 55 and 75 years old in good health and CMV-seronegative. The base sequence is TGTGCCAGCACCCCTTCGCTAGCGGGAGGGACCGAGCAGTACTTC. Its coded protein is CASTPSLAGGTEQYF.